The present T cell receptor beta chain was sequenced within a study of response to subunit inactivated influenza vaccine. TCRdb analysed the RT-PCR reads with MiXCR anew, one entry per CDR3 protein. The table lists more than 400,000 distinct CDR3 sequences, 7.2% of them singletons. Many counts were recorded for this clonotype. The CDR3 spans 13 residues. The germline CDR1 and CDR2 sequences are GTSNPN and SVGIG (reference sequence). V shed 0 bases and J shed 4 bases, with 9 bases lying between them. The TCR sequence derives from a man aged 50 to 75 who received an inactivated influenza vaccine. Source: PBMCs from blood, taken less than 30 months after vaccination. The chain has TRBV30 and TRBJ1-2; D not certain. The CDR3 bases are TGTGCCTGGAGTGTAGGTGGGATCTATGGCTACACCTTC. It is translated as CAWSVGGIYGYTF. Filled out from reference TRBV30 and TRBJ1-2, the complete variable domain reads SQTIHQWPATLVQPVGSPLSLECTVEGTSNPNLYWYRQAAGRGLQLLFYSVGIGQISSEVPQNLSASRPQDRQFILSSKKLLLSDSGFYLCAWSVGGIYGYTFGSGTRLTVV.